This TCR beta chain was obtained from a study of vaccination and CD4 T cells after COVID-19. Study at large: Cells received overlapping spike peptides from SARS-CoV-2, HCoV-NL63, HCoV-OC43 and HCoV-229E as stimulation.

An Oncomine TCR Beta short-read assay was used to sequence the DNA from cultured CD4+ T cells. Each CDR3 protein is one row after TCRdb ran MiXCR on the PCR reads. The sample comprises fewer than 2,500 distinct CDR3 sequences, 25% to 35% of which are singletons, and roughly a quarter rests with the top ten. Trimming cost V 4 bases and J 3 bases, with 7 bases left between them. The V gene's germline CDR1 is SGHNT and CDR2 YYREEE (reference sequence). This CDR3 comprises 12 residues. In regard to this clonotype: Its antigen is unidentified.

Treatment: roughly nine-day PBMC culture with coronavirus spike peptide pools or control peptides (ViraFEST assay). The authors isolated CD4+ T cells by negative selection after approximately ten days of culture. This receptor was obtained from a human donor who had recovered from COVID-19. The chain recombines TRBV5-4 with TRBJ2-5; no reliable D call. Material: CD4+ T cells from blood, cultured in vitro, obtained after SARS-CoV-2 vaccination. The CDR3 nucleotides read TGTGCCAGCAGCGGTTTTAAAGAGACCCAGTACTTC. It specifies CASSGFKETQYF.